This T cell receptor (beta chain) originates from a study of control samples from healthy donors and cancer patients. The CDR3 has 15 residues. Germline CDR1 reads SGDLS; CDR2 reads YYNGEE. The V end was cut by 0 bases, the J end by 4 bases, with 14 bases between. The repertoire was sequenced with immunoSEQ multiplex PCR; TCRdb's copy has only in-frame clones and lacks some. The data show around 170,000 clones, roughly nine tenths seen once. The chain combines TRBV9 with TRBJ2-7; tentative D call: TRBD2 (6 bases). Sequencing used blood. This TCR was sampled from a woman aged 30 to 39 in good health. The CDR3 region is CASSVAGGGLYEQYF. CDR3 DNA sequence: TGTGCCAGCAGCGTAGCTGGGGGAGGACTTTACGAGCAGTACTTC.